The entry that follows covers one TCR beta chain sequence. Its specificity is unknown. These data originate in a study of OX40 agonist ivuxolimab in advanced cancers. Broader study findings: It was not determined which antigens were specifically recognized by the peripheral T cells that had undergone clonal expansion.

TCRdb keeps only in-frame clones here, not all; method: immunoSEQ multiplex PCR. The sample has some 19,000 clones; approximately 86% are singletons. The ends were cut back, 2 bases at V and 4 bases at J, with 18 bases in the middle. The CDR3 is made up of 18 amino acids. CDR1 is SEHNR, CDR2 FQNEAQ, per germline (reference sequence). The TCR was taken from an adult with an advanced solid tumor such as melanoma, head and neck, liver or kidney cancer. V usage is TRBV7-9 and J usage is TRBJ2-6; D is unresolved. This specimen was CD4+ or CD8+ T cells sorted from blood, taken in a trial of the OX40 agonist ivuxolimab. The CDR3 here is CASSLRSTTLKGANVLTF. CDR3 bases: TGTGCCAGCAGCTTACGTTCTACAACCCTTAAAGGGGCCAACGTCCTGACTTTC.